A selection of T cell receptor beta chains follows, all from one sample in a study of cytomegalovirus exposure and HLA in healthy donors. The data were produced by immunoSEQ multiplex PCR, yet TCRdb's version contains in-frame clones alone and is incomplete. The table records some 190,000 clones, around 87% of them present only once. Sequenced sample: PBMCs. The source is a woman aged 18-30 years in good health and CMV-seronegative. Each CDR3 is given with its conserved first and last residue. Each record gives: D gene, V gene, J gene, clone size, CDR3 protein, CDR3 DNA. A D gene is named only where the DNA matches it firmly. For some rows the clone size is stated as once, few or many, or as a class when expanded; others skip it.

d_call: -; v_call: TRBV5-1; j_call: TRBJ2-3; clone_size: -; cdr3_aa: CASSFIGFSTDTQYF; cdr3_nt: TGCGCCAGCAGCTTTATCGGGTTTAGCACAGATACGCAGTATTTT
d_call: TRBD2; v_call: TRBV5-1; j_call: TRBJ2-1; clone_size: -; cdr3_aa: CASSLTSGYNEQFF; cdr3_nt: TGCGCCAGCAGCTTGACTAGCGGGTACAATGAGCAGTTCTTC
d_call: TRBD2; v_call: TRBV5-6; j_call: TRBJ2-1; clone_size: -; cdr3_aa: CASSLGDPGGPRSYNEQFF; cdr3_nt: TGTGCCAGCAGCTTAGGGGATCCGGGAGGGCCGAGGTCCTACAATGAGCAGTTCTTC
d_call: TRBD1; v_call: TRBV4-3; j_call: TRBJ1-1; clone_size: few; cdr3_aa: CASSQDQQGIPNTEAFF; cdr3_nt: TGCGCCAGCAGCCAAGATCAACAGGGGATTCCGAACACTGAAGCTTTCTTT
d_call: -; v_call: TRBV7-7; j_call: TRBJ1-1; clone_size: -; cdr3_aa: CASSLAQNTEAFF; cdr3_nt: TGTGCTAGCAGCTTGGCACAGAACACTGAAGCTTTCTTT
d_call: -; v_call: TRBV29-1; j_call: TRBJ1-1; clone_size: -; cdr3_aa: CSVELQGRSTEAFF; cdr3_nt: TGCAGCGTAGAATTACAGGGTCGGAGCACTGAAGCTTTCTTT
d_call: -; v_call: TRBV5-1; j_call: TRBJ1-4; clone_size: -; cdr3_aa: CASSRIGATNEKLFF; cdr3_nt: TGCGCCAGCAGCCGGATCGGAGCAACTAATGAAAAACTGTTTTTT
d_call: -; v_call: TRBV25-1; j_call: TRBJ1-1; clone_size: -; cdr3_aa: CASSDGGTANTEAFF; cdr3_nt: TGTGCCAGCAGTGACGGAGGGACTGCGAACACTGAAGCTTTCTTT
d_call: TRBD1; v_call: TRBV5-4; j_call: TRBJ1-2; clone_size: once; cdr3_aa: CASTTGVGYGYTF; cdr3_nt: TGTGCCAGCACGACAGGGGTAGGCTATGGCTACACCTTC
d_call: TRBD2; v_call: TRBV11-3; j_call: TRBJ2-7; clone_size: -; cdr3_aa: CASSLRGLAGARNYEQYF; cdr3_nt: TGTGCCAGCAGCTTGAGGGGACTAGCGGGAGCCAGGAACTACGAGCAGTACTTC
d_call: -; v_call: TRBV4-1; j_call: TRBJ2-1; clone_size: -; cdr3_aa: CASSQDITAPYNEQFF; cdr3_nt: TGCGCCAGCAGCCAAGATATAACTGCCCCTTACAATGAGCAGTTCTTC
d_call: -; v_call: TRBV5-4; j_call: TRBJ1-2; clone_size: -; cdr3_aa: CASSLADRTYGYTF; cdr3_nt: TGTGCCAGCAGCTTGGCCGACAGGACCTATGGCTACACCTTC
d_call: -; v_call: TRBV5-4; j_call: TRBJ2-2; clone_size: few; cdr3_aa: CASSQDPTRGTGELFF; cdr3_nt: TGTGCCAGCAGCCAGGACCCGACTAGAGGCACCGGGGAGCTGTTTTTT
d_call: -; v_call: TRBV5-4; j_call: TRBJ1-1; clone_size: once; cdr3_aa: CASSLVDRVTEAFF; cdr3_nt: TGTGCCAGCAGCTTGGTGGATCGGGTCACTGAAGCTTTCTTT
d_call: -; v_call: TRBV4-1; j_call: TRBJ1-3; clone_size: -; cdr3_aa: CASSQRAGSENTIYF; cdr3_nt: TGCGCCAGCAGTCAGAGGGCGGGGTCGGAAAACACCATATATTTT
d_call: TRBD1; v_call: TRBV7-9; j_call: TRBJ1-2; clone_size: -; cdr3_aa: CASSRTGVNGYTF; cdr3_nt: TGTGCCAGCAGCAGAACAGGGGTTAATGGCTACACCTTC
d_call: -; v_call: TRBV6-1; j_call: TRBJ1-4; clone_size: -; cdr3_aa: CASSEKQGGNEKLFF; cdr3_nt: TGTGCCAGCAGTGAAAAACAGGGAGGGAATGAAAAACTGTTTTTT
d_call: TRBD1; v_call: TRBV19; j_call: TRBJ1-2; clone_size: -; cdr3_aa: CASSTGQDFYGYTF; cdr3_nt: TGTGCCAGTAGTACCGGACAGGACTTCTATGGCTACACCTTC
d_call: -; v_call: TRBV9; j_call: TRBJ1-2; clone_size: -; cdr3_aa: CASSSYSYYGYTF; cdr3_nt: TGTGCCAGCAGCTCCTATTCCTACTATGGCTACACCTTC
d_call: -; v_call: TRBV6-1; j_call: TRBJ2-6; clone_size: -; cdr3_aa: CASTTITSGANVLTF; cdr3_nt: TGTGCCAGCACCACAATCACCTCTGGGGCCAACGTCCTGACTTTC
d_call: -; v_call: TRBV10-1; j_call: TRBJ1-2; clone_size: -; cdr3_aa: CASSETGSYGYTF; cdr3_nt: TGCGCCAGCAGTGAGACAGGGAGTTATGGCTACACCTTC
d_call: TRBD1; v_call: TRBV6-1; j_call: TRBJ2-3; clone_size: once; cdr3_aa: CASSWDRRIDTQYF; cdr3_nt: TGTGCCAGCAGTTGGGACAGGCGGATAGATACGCAGTATTTT
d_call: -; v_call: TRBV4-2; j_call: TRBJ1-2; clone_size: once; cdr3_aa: CASSQDQASGGYTF; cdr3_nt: TGTGCCAGCAGCCAAGATCAGGCCTCGGGAGGCTACACCTTC
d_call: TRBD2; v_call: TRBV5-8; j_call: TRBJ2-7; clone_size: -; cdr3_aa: CASSFFEGLAGGLSYEQYF; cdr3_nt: TGTGCCAGCAGCTTTTTTGAGGGACTAGCGGGGGGACTCTCCTACGAGCAGTACTTC
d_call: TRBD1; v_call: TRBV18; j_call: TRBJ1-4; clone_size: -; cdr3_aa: CASSPPLDRTNEKLFF; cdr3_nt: TGTGCCAGCTCACCACCGCTGGACAGGACCAATGAAAAACTGTTTTTT
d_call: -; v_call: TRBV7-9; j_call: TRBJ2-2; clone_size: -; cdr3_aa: CASSVPGFAGELFF; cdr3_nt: TGTGCCAGCAGCGTCCCGGGGTTCGCCGGGGAGCTGTTTTTT
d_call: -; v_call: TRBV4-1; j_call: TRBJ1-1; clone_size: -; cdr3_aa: CASSQDHPVRAEAFF; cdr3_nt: TGCGCCAGCAGCCAAGATCATCCGGTGAGGGCTGAAGCTTTCTTT
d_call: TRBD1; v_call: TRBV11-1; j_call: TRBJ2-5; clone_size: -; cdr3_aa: CASSKDRGRRQETQYF; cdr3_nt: TGTGCCAGCAGCAAAGACAGGGGGCGCAGACAAGAGACCCAGTACTTC
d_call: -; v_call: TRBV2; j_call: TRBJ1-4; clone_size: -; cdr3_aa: CASRRNANEKLFF; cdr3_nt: TGTGCCAGCAGGCGGAACGCTAATGAAAAACTGTTTTTT
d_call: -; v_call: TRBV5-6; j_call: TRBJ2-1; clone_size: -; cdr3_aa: CASSFSDNEQFF; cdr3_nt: TGTGCCAGCAGCTTCTCCGACAATGAGCAGTTCTTC
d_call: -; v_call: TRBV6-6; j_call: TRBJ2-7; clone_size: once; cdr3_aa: CASSPPLGQHYEQYF; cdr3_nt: TGTGCCAGCAGCCCACCCCTCGGACAGCACTACGAGCAGTACTTC
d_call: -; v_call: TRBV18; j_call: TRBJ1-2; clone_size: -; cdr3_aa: CASSPGQASYGYTF; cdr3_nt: TGTGCCAGCTCACCGGGGCAGGCCAGCTATGGCTACACCTTC
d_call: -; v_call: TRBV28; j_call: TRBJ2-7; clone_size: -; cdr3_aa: CASGPIYEQYF; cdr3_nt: TGTGCCAGCGGGCCTATCTACGAGCAGTACTTC
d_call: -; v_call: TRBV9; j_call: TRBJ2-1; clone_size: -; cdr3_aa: CASSVGGPYNEQFF; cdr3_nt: TGTGCCAGCAGCGTAGGAGGCCCCTACAATGAGCAGTTCTTC
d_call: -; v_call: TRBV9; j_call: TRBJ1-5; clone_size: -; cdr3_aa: CASSVGSGVGQPQHF; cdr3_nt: TGTGCCAGCAGCGTAGGGTCAGGGGTGGGTCAGCCCCAGCATTTT
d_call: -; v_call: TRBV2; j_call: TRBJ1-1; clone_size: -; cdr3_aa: CASSVDSPYDMNTEAFF; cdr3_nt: TGTGCCAGCAGTGTGGACAGTCCTTACGATATGAACACTGAAGCTTTCTTT
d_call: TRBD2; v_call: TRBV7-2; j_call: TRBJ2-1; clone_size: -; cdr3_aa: CASSFPTSGNSYNEQFF; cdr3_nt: TGTGCCAGCAGCTTCCCGACTAGCGGTAACTCCTACAATGAGCAGTTCTTC
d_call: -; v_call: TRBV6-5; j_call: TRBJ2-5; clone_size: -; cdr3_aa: CASSYSYRGETQYF; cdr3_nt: TGTGCCAGCAGTTACTCGTATAGGGGGGAGACCCAGTACTTC
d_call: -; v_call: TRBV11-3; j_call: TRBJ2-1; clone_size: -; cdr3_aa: CASSFFGGDNEQFF; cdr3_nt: TGTGCCAGCAGCTTTTTTGGCGGAGACAATGAGCAGTTCTTC
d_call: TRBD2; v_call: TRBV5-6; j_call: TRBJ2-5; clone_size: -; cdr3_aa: CASTFGTSGKAQYF; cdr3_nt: TGTGCCAGCACCTTCGGGACTAGCGGGAAGGCCCAGTACTTC
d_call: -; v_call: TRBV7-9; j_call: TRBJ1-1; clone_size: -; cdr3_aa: CASSSGTGTEAFF; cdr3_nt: TGTGCCAGCAGCTCCGGAACAGGGACTGAAGCTTTCTTT
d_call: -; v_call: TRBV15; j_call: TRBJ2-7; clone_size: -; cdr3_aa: CATSPYRDFKYEQYF; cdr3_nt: TGTGCCACCAGCCCGTACCGGGACTTCAAATACGAGCAGTACTTC
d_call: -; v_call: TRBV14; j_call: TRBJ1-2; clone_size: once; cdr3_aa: CASSQDRGGGYTF; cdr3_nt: TGTGCCAGCAGCCAAGACAGGGGCGGTGGCTACACCTTC
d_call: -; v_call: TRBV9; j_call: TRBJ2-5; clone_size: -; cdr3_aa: CASSPQTAQETQYF; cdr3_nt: TGTGCCAGCAGCCCCCAGACAGCACAAGAGACCCAGTACTTC
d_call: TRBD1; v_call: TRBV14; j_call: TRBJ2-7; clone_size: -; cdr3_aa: CASSQAGTGTEQYF; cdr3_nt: TGTGCCAGCAGCCAAGCCGGGACAGGGACTGAGCAGTACTTC
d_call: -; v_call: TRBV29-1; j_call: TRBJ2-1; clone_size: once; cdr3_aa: CSVAQGLFNEQFF; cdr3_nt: TGCAGCGTTGCGCAGGGGTTATTCAATGAGCAGTTCTTC
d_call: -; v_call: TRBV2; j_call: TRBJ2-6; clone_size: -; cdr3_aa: CASSEVASSGANVLTF; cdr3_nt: TGTGCCAGCAGTGAAGTCGCTAGCTCTGGGGCCAACGTCCTGACTTTC
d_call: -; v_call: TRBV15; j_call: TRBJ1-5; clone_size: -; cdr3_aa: CATSRDGGEDVQPQHF; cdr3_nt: TGTGCCACCAGCAGAGATGGAGGGGAGGACGTTCAGCCCCAGCATTTT
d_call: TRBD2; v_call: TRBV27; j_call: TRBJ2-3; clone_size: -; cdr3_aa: CASSPRGASGGAVTDTQYF; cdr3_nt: TGTGCCAGCAGTCCCAGGGGGGCTAGCGGGGGGGCTGTCACAGATACGCAGTATTTT
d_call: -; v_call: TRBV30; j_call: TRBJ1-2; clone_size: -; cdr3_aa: CAWRVMAPHSYTF; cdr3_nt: TGTGCCTGGAGAGTAATGGCCCCTCACAGCTACACCTTC
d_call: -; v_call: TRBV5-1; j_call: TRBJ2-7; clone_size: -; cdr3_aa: CASSPGGHEQYF; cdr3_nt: TGCGCCAGCAGCCCGGGGGGCCACGAGCAGTACTTC
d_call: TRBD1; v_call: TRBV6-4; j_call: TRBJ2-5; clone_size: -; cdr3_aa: CASSDGTGEGETQYF; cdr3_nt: TGTGCCAGCAGTGACGGGACAGGGGAAGGGGAGACCCAGTACTTC
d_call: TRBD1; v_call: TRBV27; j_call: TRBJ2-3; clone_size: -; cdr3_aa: CASSFLDRVRDTQYF; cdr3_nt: TGTGCCAGCAGTTTCCTGGACAGGGTTAGAGATACGCAGTATTTT